This TCR beta chain was captured in a study of PD-L1 blockade in urothelial cancer. Study information: It was at 3 weeks (second dose) and 6 weeks after treatment start that blood was analyzed. Specimens of blood held a median count of approximately 150,000 T cells.

V was cut by 3 bases and J by 2 bases, with 8 bases left in between. The CDR3 sequence is 13 residues long. Germline V gene data show CDR1 as SNHLY and CDR2 as FYNNEI. Points from the study as a whole: Blood clones associated with the tumor expanded more at 3 weeks in durable-benefit patients.

Time point reported: pretreatment peripheral blood. The cohort comprised individuals with locally advanced or metastatic urothelial carcinoma. TCRdb keeps only in-frame clones here, not all; method: immunoSEQ multiplex PCR. The sample has about 87,000 clones; 80% to 85% are singletons. Notes on this clone: What it recognizes is unknown.

Here the sequenced sample was PBMCs, taken around atezolizumab (anti-PD-L1) treatment. This receptor was taken from a man in his sixties with urothelial cancer. The chain joins TRBV2 to TRBJ2-7; D unclear. CDR3 loop: CASSDATPYEQYF. The CDR3 nucleotides read TGTGCCAGCAGTGACGCGACACCCTACGAGCAGTACTTC.